These 25 T cell receptor beta chains came from one sample sequenced in a study of blood T cell repertoires in COVID-19. The data were produced by immunoSEQ multiplex PCR, yet TCRdb's version contains in-frame clones alone and is incomplete. The sample contains tens of thousands of clones, 60% to 85% of which appear only once. What was sequenced was peripheral blood. These receptors came from a man between 70 and 80 years old with acute or convalescent COVID-19.

For this clone: This specimen includes other DNA sequences encoding the same CDR3. The V call is TRBV19, the J call TRBJ1-5; 8 positions agree with TRBD1. Per germline, CDR1 LNHDA and CDR2 SQIVND (reference sequence). The CDR3 sequence is 15 residues long. V was pared by 5 bases and J by 2 bases, with 5 bases of the junction left unmatched. The CDR3 DNA follows: TGTGCCAGTAGTTCGCAGGGGGCTGGCAATCAGCCCCAGCATTTT. It is translated as CASSSQGAGNQPQHF.

The chain is built from TRBV5-1 and TRBJ1-1; maybe TRBD1 (5 bases). CDR1 is SGHRS and CDR2 is YFSETQ in the germline V gene. The V and J ends lost 5 bases and 2 bases respectively, with 13 bases between them. The CDR3 extends over 14 amino acids. CDR3 coding DNA: TGCGCCAGCAGGAGACAGCCACCCAACACTGAAGCTTTCTTT. Residues: CASRRQPPNTEAFF. Looking up the rest from reference TRBV5-1 and TRBJ1-1 gives the full variable domain: KAGVTQTPRYLIKTRGQQVTLSCSPISGHRSVSWYQQTPGQGLQFLFEYFSETQRNKGNFPGRFSGRQFSNSRSEMNVSTLELGDSALYLCASRRQPPNTEAFFGQGTRLTVV.

This rearrangement joins TRBV6-5 to TRBJ2-1; the match to TRBD1 covers 7 bases. This CDR3 comprises 13 residues. The V and J ends lost 6 bases and 8 bases, in that order; junction bases with no gene match: 7. Germline V CDR1 and CDR2: MNHEY, SVGAGI. In nucleotides, the CDR3 is TGTGCCAGCAGGCCGACAGGGTACGATGAGCAGTTCTTC. Translated, it gives CASRPTGYDEQFF.

Turning to this clone: Relative to the germline gene, one junction end is altered; a read error may explain this. V gene TRBV7-7 combines with J gene TRBJ1-1; tentative D call: TRBD1 (5 bases). This CDR3 has 13 amino acids. Germline lookup yields CDR1 SSHAT and CDR2 FNYEAQ (reference sequence). CDR3 nucleotides: TGTGCTAGCAGCTCAGGGATGAACACTGAAGCTTTCTTT. This gives the protein CASSSGMNTEAFF.

This rearrangement joins TRBV28 to TRBJ2-7, with 8 positions matching TRBD2. After removal of 7 bases from V and 0 bases from J, the junction contained 11 bases not matched to a gene. The CDR3 is 16 residues long. Germline values: CDR1 MDHEN, CDR2 SYDVKM. The CDR3 sequence is CASKSGAGTSSYEQYF. DNA of the CDR3: TGTGCCAGCAAATCGGGAGCCGGGACTAGCTCCTACGAGCAGTACTTC.

The chain uses TRBV3-1 (or the pseudogene TRBV3-2) and TRBJ1-2, with D uncertain. The V and J ends lost 4 bases and 7 bases respectively, with 10 bases between them. This CDR3 region has 12 residues. CDR1 is LGHDT and CDR2 is YNNKEL in the germline V gene (reference sequence). The CDR3 protein is CASSPQDSGYTF. In DNA, the CDR3 is TGTGCCAGCAGCCCCCAGGACTCTGGCTACACCTTC.

Written as DNA, the CDR3 is TGTGCCAGCAGCTTAGTAGTTGGGGAGGGCCAGCCCCAGCATTTT. Its protein is CASSLVVGEGQPQHF. The V and J genes are TRBV7-2 and TRBJ1-5; no reliable D call. Looked up from germline, CDR1 is SGHTA and CDR2 is FQGNSA. V dropped 1 base and J dropped 7 bases, with 14 bases sitting between them. CDR3 length equals 15 residues.

The chain employs TRBV4-1 and TRBJ2-3; TRBD2 aligns across 12 bases. The length of the CDR3 is 21 residues. Germline assignment: CDR1 MGHRA and CDR2 YSYEKL. J lost 0 bases, V lost 3 bases, and 16 bases had no gene match. The CDR3 DNA reads as TGCGCCAGCAGCCAGCACGGGCCAGGGCTAGCGGGAGGGGCTAGCACAGATACGCAGTATTTT. Protein: CASSQHGPGLAGGASTDTQYF.

This chain joins TRBV4-1 and TRBJ2-1, with 10 bases identical to TRBD2. The ends lost 4 bases at V and 8 bases at J; junction bases unmatched: 11. The germline gives CDR1 MGHRA, CDR2 YSYEKL. The CDR3 consists of 16 residues. The CDR3 DNA is TGCGCCAGCAGCCGAGAGGGACTAGCGTTATGGGATGAGCAGTTCTTC. Protein sequence: CASSREGLALWDEQFF.

In its sample, this clone was seen a few times. V is TRBV28 and J is TRBJ2-7; D is possibly TRBD2 (5 bases). V lost 3 bases, J lost 5 bases, and 8 bases lay in between. The CDR3 is 12 amino acids. The germline V gene encodes CDR1 MDHEN and CDR2 SYDVKM. In DNA form, the CDR3 reads TGTGCCAGCAGTTTGAGGCGGGACGAGCAGTACTTC. Translating gives CASSLRRDEQYF.

The genes are TRBV7-9 and TRBJ2-5, with a weak D call TRBD1 (6 bases). Trimming took off 5 bases at V and 0 bases at J, with 16 bases between the two ends. Germline loops: CDR1 SEHNR, CDR2 FQNEAQ (reference sequence). CDR3 length: 16 amino acids. CDR3 coding DNA: TGTGCCAGCAGCCCGGTCCTGGGGGCGGACCAAGAGACCCAGTACTTC. Its translation: CASSPVLGADQETQYF.

V usage is TRBV3-1 (or the pseudogene TRBV3-2) and J usage is TRBJ1-2; TRBD1 matches at 8 bases. This CDR3 spans 13 amino acids. Germline values: CDR1 LGHDT, CDR2 YNNKEL (reference sequence). J gave up 8 bases and V 4 bases, and 6 bases lay outside the gene matches. As DNA, the CDR3 is TGTGCCAGCAGCCCCGGACAGGGTCAAGGCTACACCTTC. The encoded protein is CASSPGQGQGYTF.

The chain recombines TRBV10-3 with TRBJ2-1, with 8 bases that match TRBD1. CDR3 length: 12 amino acids. V lost 6 bases to trimming and J lost 5 bases; unmatched junction nucleotides: 0. Germline CDR1 and CDR2: ENHRY and SYGVKD. The CDR3 region has the DNA TGTGCCATCAGGGGACAGGACAATGAGCAGTTCTTC. Translation: CAIRGQDNEQFF.

The chain has TRBV19 and TRBJ1-6; tentatively, D is TRBD1 (6 bases). Germline CDR1 is LNHDA and CDR2 is SQIVND (reference sequence). V was trimmed by 7 bases and J by 0 bases, leaving 10 bases between them. The CDR3 spans 15 residues. This CDR3 is CASKTDSSYNSPLHF. DNA for the CDR3: TGTGCCAGTAAGACGGACAGCTCCTATAATTCACCCCTCCACTTT.

This clone was counted only a few times. The V gene is TRBV16, the J gene TRBJ1-5, with D perhaps TRBD1 (5 bases). The CDR3 is 13 residues long. Trimming took 3 bases from V and 6 from J, leaving 9 bases between them. Germline V gene data show CDR1 as KGHSY and CDR2 as FQNENV. Written as DNA, the CDR3 is TGTGCCAGCAGCCAGCAGGGAATTCAGCCCCAGCATTTT. Residues: CASSQQGIQPQHF.

V is TRBV7-8 and J is TRBJ1-6; 7 bases line up with TRBD1. V trimming: 5 bases; J trimming: 9 bases; junction bases outside the gene matches: 10. This CDR3 spans 15 amino acids. The germline V gene has CDR1 SGHVS and CDR2 FQNEAQ. This CDR3 is CASSPIQGPSSPLHF. CDR3 bases: TGTGCCAGCAGCCCTATACAGGGGCCAAGTTCACCCCTCCACTTT.

V usage is TRBV7-8 and J usage is TRBJ2-3; D might be TRBD1 (6 bases). V was pared by 5 bases and J by 4 bases, with 10 bases between. CDR1 and CDR2 from the germline V gene are SGHVS and FQNEAQ. The CDR3 covers 13 residues. CDR3 in DNA: TGTGCCAGCAGCCCCGACAGGTCAGATACGCAGTATTTT. Amino acids: CASSPDRSDTQYF.

Only a few counts were recorded for this clone. J is TRBJ2-3 and V is TRBV4-2; D is unclear. Germline V CDR1 and CDR2: LGHNA, YNFKEQ. V was trimmed by 6 bases and J by 2 bases, leaving 12 bases between them. The CDR3 loop spans 14 amino acids. The CDR3 sequence is CASSEALVTDTQYF. CDR3 in DNA: TGTGCCAGCAGTGAGGCCCTAGTCACAGATACGCAGTATTTT.

The chain joins TRBV19 to TRBJ1-5; D is unclear. Germline V gives CDR1 LNHDA, CDR2 SQIVND (reference sequence). Trimming shortened V by 3 bases and J by 5 bases, and 11 bases separated the two germline ends. CDR3 length: 14 amino acids. CDR3 region: CASSMRAVDQPQHF. The CDR3 coding sequence is TGTGCCAGTAGTATGCGCGCTGTGGATCAGCCCCAGCATTTT.

This clone appeared a few times. The gene calls are TRBV29-1 and TRBJ2-3; 11 nucleotides match TRBD1. J lost 2 bases, V lost 5 bases, and 3 bases had no gene match. Germline loops: CDR1 SQVTM, CDR2 ANQGSEA. The CDR3 has 14 residues. The CDR3 sequence: CSVNGQGATDTQYF. Here the CDR3 DNA reads TGCAGCGTTAATGGACAGGGGGCCACAGATACGCAGTATTTT.

The CDR3 loop reads CASSIQGNTEAFF. The CDR3 DNA follows: TGTGCCAGCAGCATACAGGGGAACACTGAAGCTTTCTTT. The J gene is TRBJ1-1, the V gene TRBV7-9; perhaps TRBD1 as D (6 bases). V was trimmed by 5 bases and J by 1 base, leaving 8 bases between them. Germline assignment: CDR1 SEHNR and CDR2 FQNEAQ (reference sequence). CDR3 length: 13 residues.

The gene calls are TRBV7-2 and TRBJ2-7; 15 nucleotides align to TRBD2. There are 18 residues in the CDR3. With V trimmed by 2 bases and J by 3 bases, 8 bases remained unmatched. CDR1 is SGHTA, CDR2 FQGNSA, per germline. CDR3 residues: CASSLRTSGRAFLYEQYF. The CDR3 DNA reads TGTGCCAGCAGCTTAAGGACTAGCGGGAGGGCCTTCCTCTACGAGCAGTACTTC. The full variable domain, in which reference TRBV7-2 and TRBJ2-7 provide the parts outside the CDR3, is GAGVSQSPSNKVTEKGKDVELRCDPISGHTALYWYRQSLGQGLEFLIYFQGNSAPDKSGLPSDRFSAERTGGSVSTLTIQRTQQEDSAVYLCASSLRTSGRAFLYEQYFGPGTRLTVT.

This clone was detected only a few times. The J gene is TRBJ2-3, the V gene TRBV6-2 or TRBV6-3, with 13 nucleotides matching TRBD2. The CDR3 has 18 residues. Germline lookup yields CDR1 MNHEY and CDR2 SVGEGT. Trimming removed 0 bases from V and 4 bases from J; junction bases left unmatched: 7. The CDR3 DNA reads TGTGCCAGCAGTTACTCGAGACTAGCGGGAGGTTGGGCAGATACGCAGTATTTT. It translates to CASSYSRLAGGWADTQYF.

The chain carries TRBV28 and TRBJ2-7; D is uncertain. The germline V and J ends were trimmed by 6 bases and 0 bases, with 12 bases remaining between them. CDR3 length equals 14 residues. Germline V gene data show CDR1 as MDHEN and CDR2 as SYDVKM. The CDR3 loop is CASRGTDSSYEQYF. Here the CDR3 DNA reads TGTGCCAGCAGGGGTACAGATTCCTCCTACGAGCAGTACTTC.

This rearrangement joins TRBV10-3 to TRBJ1-1; a possible D gene is TRBD1 (6 bases). Germline V lookup: CDR1 ENHRY, CDR2 SYGVKD. The V end lost 0 bases, the J end lost 5 bases, and 10 bases lay between the germline ends. This CDR3 is built from 14 residues. The CDR3 loop is CAISESGARTEAFF. In DNA form, the CDR3 reads TGTGCCATCAGTGAGTCGGGGGCCAGGACTGAAGCTTTCTTT.